The 13 T cell receptor beta chains below all came from one sample that was sequenced in a study of T cell repertoires in cytomegalovirus infection. A single record per CDR3 protein comes from TCRdb applying MiXCR to the reads. The sample holds about 76,000 distinct CDR3 sequences, approximately 3.7% seen once. The sequencing sample was made of PBMCs. The receptors were sampled from a human donor in good health (CMV status not recorded). Some clones in this sample may be carry-over from other donors' samples.

This clonotype was found many times. The chain joins TRBV3-1 to TRBJ1-1, with 8 bases that match TRBD1. The germline V gene has CDR1 LGHDT and CDR2 YNNKEL (reference sequence). The J segment lost 4 bases and the V segment lost 6 bases, leaving 10 bases of the junction unmatched. This CDR3 is built from 15 residues. The CDR3 loop reads CASSSQGAQTTEAFF. CDR3 in DNA: TGTGCCAGCAGTTCGCAGGGGGCGCAAACCACTGAAGCTTTCTTT.

The table lists this clonotype with many counts. This rearrangement joins TRBV7-2 to TRBJ2-7; D unclear. In germline, CDR1 is SGHTA, CDR2 FQGNSA. The CDR3 loop spans 12 amino acids. Between the trimmed V and J ends, which lost 1 base and 5 bases, there was a span of 6 bases. Here the CDR3 reads CASSLVFHEQYF. The CDR3 nucleotides are TGTGCCAGCAGCTTAGTCTTCCACGAGCAGTACTTC.

Many counts were recorded for this clonotype. J is TRBJ2-3 and V is TRBV7-2, with 7 bases lining up with TRBD2. Unmatched junction bases numbered 6, after V lost 0 bases and J lost 0 bases. The V gene's germline CDR1 is SGHTA and CDR2 FQGNSA. The CDR3 runs to 17 residues. The CDR3 here is CASSLARSGESTDTQYF. CDR3 DNA sequence: TGTGCCAGCAGCTTAGCCCGCAGCGGGGAAAGCACAGATACGCAGTATTTT.

This clonotype has a count of ten or more. This rearrangement joins TRBV28 to TRBJ1-2; D possibly corresponds to TRBD1 (5 bases). Trimming removed 5 bases from V and 6 bases from J, with 16 bases in between. The germline gives CDR1 MDHEN, CDR2 SYDVKM. This CDR3 comprises 14 residues. The CDR3 DNA follows: TGTGCCAGCAGTACCCCGGGGGAAAGAGATGGCTACACCTTC. This encodes CASSTPGERDGYTF.

In this sample, this clonotype turned up many times. J is TRBJ2-3 and V is TRBV7-2, with D uncertain. The CDR3 length is 13 residues. CDR1 and CDR2 (germline): SGHTA, FQGNSA. Trimming pared 5 bases from V and 7 bases from J, leaving 13 bases between. CDR3 sequence (DNA): TGTGCCAGCAGCGCCGACCACTCCTATACGCAGTATTTT. As protein: CASSADHSYTQYF.

This clonotype was detected ten times or more. The chain carries TRBV27 and TRBJ1-1; D is perhaps TRBD1 (5 bases). The CDR3 extends over 15 amino acids. Trimming took 4 bases from V and 0 from J, leaving 12 bases between them. Germline V CDR1 and CDR2: MNHEY, SMNVEV (reference sequence). CDR3 loop: CASSSLGRLNTEAFF. The CDR3, as DNA: TGTGCCAGCAGTTCCTTGGGACGGTTGAACACTGAAGCTTTCTTT.

This clonotype was seen repeatedly, ten times or more. The chain recombines TRBV7-2 with TRBJ2-1; TRBD2 is a possible D gene (6 bases). V lost 5 bases and J 7 bases, leaving 18 bases between the germline ends. Per the germline V gene, CDR1 is SGHTA and CDR2 is FQGNSA. CDR3 length equals 15 residues. The DNA of the CDR3 is TGTGCCAGCAGCCCCGGGAGAGGGAATGGGAATGAGCAGTTCTTC. It yields the protein CASSPGRGNGNEQFF.

The chain employs TRBV7-8 and TRBJ1-4, with a weak D call TRBD1 (5 bases). This CDR3 spans 14 amino acids. The germline CDR1 and CDR2 sequences are SGHVS and FQNEAQ. V was cut by 5 bases and J by 5 bases, with 12 bases left in between. CDR3 DNA: TGTGCCAGCAGCGCGGGACTCCTGAATGAAAAACTGTTTTTT. As protein: CASSAGLLNEKLFF.

This clonotype was counted many times. CDR3 region: CASGLAGGLEQYF. In DNA, the CDR3 is TGTGCCAGCGGACTAGCGGGGGGCCTCGAGCAGTACTTC. The chain carries TRBV12-3 or TRBV12-4 and TRBJ2-7; 14 positions match TRBD2. This CDR3 contains 13 residues. V lost 8 bases and J lost 6; bases outside the gene matches: 3.

This clonotype was recorded at least ten times. This sequence joins TRBV6-1 and TRBJ2-1; D unresolved. V was trimmed by 4 bases and J by 2 bases, leaving 9 bases between them. Germline assignment: CDR1 MNHNS and CDR2 SASEGT. This CDR3 comprises 14 residues. CDR3 sequence reads: CASSVFGTYNEQFF. CDR3 nucleotide sequence: TGTGCCAGCAGTGTGTTCGGAACCTACAATGAGCAGTTCTTC.

This clonotype showed up many times. This chain connects TRBV2 to TRBJ1-5; D not resolved. CDR1 is SNHLY and CDR2 is FYNNEI in the germline V gene. This CDR3 is 18 amino acids long. Between the trimmed V and J ends, which lost 8 bases and 0 bases, there was a span of 23 bases. This CDR3 reads CASFPPGVEGYSNQPQHF. DNA for the CDR3: TGTGCCAGCTTCCCGCCGGGAGTCGAAGGCTATAGCAATCAGCCCCAGCATTTT.

The sample holds many counts of this clonotype. A much larger clone is a single base away; this may be a read error. The J gene is TRBJ1-1, the V gene TRBV28; D uncertain. V was cut by 8 bases and J by 2 bases, with 6 bases left in between. Germline V gene data show CDR1 as MDHEN and CDR2 as SYDVKM. CDR3 size: 11 residues. CDR3 loop: CASRENTEAFF. In nucleotides, the CDR3 is TGTGCCAGCCGGGAAAACACTGAAGCTTTCTTT.

This clonotype came up many times. The chain has TRBV2 and TRBJ1-1, with D unclear. The CDR3 contains 10 residues. Trimming stripped 6 bases from V and 7 bases from J, with 6 bases between. Germline assignment: CDR1 SNHLY and CDR2 FYNNEI. CDR3 sequence (DNA): TGTGCCAGCAGGGAATTTGAAGCTTTCTTT. It translates to CASREFEAFF.